Below are 19 T cell receptor beta chains sequenced from a single sample in a study of T-cell memory formation after mild COVID-19. TCRdb recomputed calls from the 5' RACE reads with MiXCR, one row per CDR3 protein. This table has 450,000 or so distinct CDR3 sequences, 15% to 20% appearing once. Sequenced material: PBMCs or a T cell subset sorted from them (not recorded which). All receptors come from an adult woman who had mild COVID-19 (a few samples of this study predate the infection). Cell type and time point are not known.

A few counts support this clonotype. The V gene is TRBV7-2, the J gene TRBJ1-2, with TRBD1 as a possible D gene (6 bases). CDR1 is SGHTA, CDR2 FQGNSA, per germline. V gave up 3 bases and J gave up 8 bases, with 16 bases separating them. The CDR3 runs 14 residues. CDR3 nucleotide sequence: TGTGCCAGCAGCTTGTCCCTGGGGGCAGGAGGCTACACCTTC. It encodes CASSLSLGAGGYTF. Looking up the rest from reference TRBV7-2 and TRBJ1-2 gives the full variable domain: GAGVSQSPSNKVTEKGKDVELRCDPISGHTALYWYRQSLGQGLEFLIYFQGNSAPDKSGLPSDRFSAERTGGSVSTLTIQRTQQEDSAVYLCASSLSLGAGGYTFGSGTRLTVV.

The V and J genes are TRBV10-3 and TRBJ2-7; TRBD1 or TRBD2 may be the D gene (6 bases each). From germline, CDR1 is ENHRY and CDR2 SYGVKD. The V end was cut by 7 bases, the J end by 1 base, with 11 bases between. The CDR3 sequence is 13 residues long. In nucleotides, the CDR3 is TGTGCCATCAAGGACAGCGGGTCCTACGAGCAGTACTTC. It specifies CAIKDSGSYEQYF.

This clonotype was observed at least ten times. This chain connects TRBV5-8 to TRBJ1-1, with D unclear. This CDR3 contains 13 residues. Germline CDR1 and CDR2: SGHTS and YDEGEE. V lost 1 base and J lost 1, with 5 bases in between. CDR3 amino acids: CASSLLPNTEAFF. The CDR3 bases are TGTGCCAGCAGCTTGTTACCGAACACTGAAGCTTTCTTT.

This chain links TRBV20-1 with TRBJ1-1, with a possible D match to TRBD1 (6 bases). Per germline, CDR1 DFQATT and CDR2 SNEGSKA (reference sequence). V was clipped by 3 bases and J by 5 bases, with 22 bases between them. CDR3 length: 16 residues. CDR3 coding DNA: TGCAGTGCTAGCCCTCCGGGAACAGGGTGGAAAACTGAAGCTTTCTTT. It codes for CSASPPGTGWKTEAFF.

The V gene is TRBV7-9, the J gene TRBJ2-7; D remains unclear. Germline V CDR1 and CDR2: SEHNR, FQNEAQ (reference sequence). Trimming shortened V by 1 base and J by 4 bases, and 17 bases separated the two germline ends. The length of the CDR3 is 16 residues. The CDR3 sequence is CASSLGRDWLLYEQYF. The CDR3 bases are TGTGCCAGCAGCTTAGGTCGAGACTGGCTCCTGTACGAGCAGTACTTC.

V gene TRBV29-1 combines with J gene TRBJ1-2; 8 positions agree with TRBD1. Germline values: CDR1 SQVTM, CDR2 ANQGSEA. V lost 6 bases, J lost 7 bases, and 10 bases stayed unmatched. CDR3 length: 13 amino acids. The CDR3 sequence is CSVPGGGHVGYTF. In DNA form, the CDR3 reads TGCAGCGTACCAGGGGGCGGGCACGTTGGCTACACCTTC.

This clonotype was counted a few times. The chain employs TRBV29-1 and TRBJ1-1; unclear D gene. V gave up 4 bases and J gave up 0 bases, with 9 bases separating them. This CDR3 contains 13 residues. Germline CDR1 SQVTM, CDR2 ANQGSEA. The CDR3 sequence is CSVGTALNTEAFF. The CDR3 DNA sequence: TGCAGCGTTGGAACAGCTCTGAACACTGAAGCTTTCTTT.

The chain uses TRBV4-3 and TRBJ2-7, with 9 nucleotides matching TRBD2. The V gene end was trimmed by 1 base and the J gene end by 4 bases; junction bases not matched to a gene: 5. CDR1 is LGHNA, CDR2 YSLEER, per germline. CDR3 length: 15 residues. The CDR3 spells CASSQGGSGRYEQYF. The CDR3 nucleotides read TGCGCCAGCAGCCAAGGGGGGAGCGGGAGGTACGAGCAGTACTTC.

This clonotype occurred a few times. The V gene is TRBV27, the J gene TRBJ2-7; tentatively, D is TRBD2 (6 bases). There are 13 residues in the CDR3. V was shortened by 4 bases and J by 8 bases, with 15 bases between the two germline ends. Germline CDR1 and CDR2: MNHEY and SMNVEV (reference sequence). The CDR3 DNA sequence: TGTGCCAGCAGTTCCCCGGGACTCAGTCAGCAGTACTTC. Its translation is CASSSPGLSQQYF.

This clonotype was counted only a few times. The genes are TRBV24-1 and TRBJ2-3, with D possibly matching TRBD1 (5 bases). The CDR3 extends over 13 amino acids. Per the germline V gene, CDR1 is KGHDR and CDR2 is SFDVKD. V was cut by 3 bases and J by 2 bases, with 5 bases left in between. Written as DNA, the CDR3 is TGTGCCACCAGTGATGGGGCCACAGATACGCAGTATTTT. Amino acids: CATSDGATDTQYF.

This clonotype has only a few counts. This chain joins TRBV4-1 and TRBJ1-5; D gene uncertain. With 2 bases removed from V and 4 bases from J, the gap between germline ends came to 18 bases. Per the germline V gene, CDR1 is MGHRA and CDR2 is YSYEKL. There are 17 residues in the CDR3. In DNA, the CDR3 is TGCGCCAGCAGCCAATCAACCCCAGAGGGTAATAATCAGCCCCAGCATTTT. It codes for CASSQSTPEGNNQPQHF.

This clonotype showed up just a few times. V is TRBV20-1 and J is TRBJ1-1; possibly TRBD1 for D (5 bases). This CDR3 has 12 residues. V lost 7 bases, J lost 3 bases, and 12 bases lay in between. The germline V gene has CDR1 DFQATT and CDR2 SNEGSKA (reference sequence). As DNA, the CDR3 is TGCAGTGTGGCGACAGATTACACTGAAGCTTTCTTT. Its translation: CSVATDYTEAFF.

There are a few counts of this clonotype. The CDR3 sequence is CASSLAIGGPEQFF. CDR3 nucleotides: TGTGCCAGCAGTTTAGCTATCGGGGGCCCTGAGCAGTTCTTC. The chain combines TRBV12-3 or TRBV12-4 with TRBJ2-1, with D tentatively TRBD1 or TRBD2 (6 bases each). This CDR3 comprises 14 residues. Trimming shortened V by 0 bases and J by 9 bases, and 12 bases separated the two germline ends.

The rearrangement uses TRBV12-3 or TRBV12-4 and TRBJ1-1; D gene uncertain. This CDR3 region has 13 residues. V gave up 8 bases and J gave up 1 base, with 11 bases separating them. CDR3 bases: TGTGCCAGCCGTCGGCTGAGGAACACTGAAGCTTTCTTT. Amino acid sequence: CASRRLRNTEAFF.

V gene TRBV6-2 or TRBV6-3 combines with J gene TRBJ1-1; D unclear. V gave up 2 bases and J gave up 10 bases, with 8 bases separating them. Germline-derived CDR1 and CDR2 are MNHEY and SVGEGT. CDR3 length equals 11 residues. The CDR3 region is CASSYRGSAFF. In DNA, the CDR3 is TGTGCCAGCAGTTACCGGGGTTCAGCTTTCTTT.

This clonotype has only a few counts. J is TRBJ2-1 and V is TRBV7-9; D remains unclear. Per the germline V gene, CDR1 is SEHNR and CDR2 is FQNEAQ (reference sequence). The CDR3 contains 16 residues. The V gene lost 1 base and the J gene lost 1 base, with 11 bases spanning the gap. In DNA, the CDR3 is TGTGCCAGCAGCTTAGAGGTATGGGGTTCCTACAATGAGCAGTTCTTC. This sequence encodes CASSLEVWGSYNEQFF.

In this sample, this clonotype turned up a few times. This rearrangement joins TRBV4-2 to TRBJ2-1, with D perhaps TRBD2 (5 bases). V shed 1 base and J shed 8 bases, with 15 bases lying between them. This CDR3 is built from 15 residues. The germline V gene has CDR1 LGHNA and CDR2 YNFKEQ. The CDR3 sequence: CASSQAWLLGDEQFF. The CDR3 nucleotides are TGTGCCAGCAGCCAAGCATGGCTCCTCGGGGATGAGCAGTTCTTC.

This clonotype has more than one count but fewer than ten. V gene TRBV2 combines with J gene TRBJ2-1; maybe TRBD2 (7 bases). Germline CDR1 SNHLY, CDR2 FYNNEI. V dropped 6 bases and J dropped 5 bases, with 11 bases sitting between them. CDR3 length: 13 residues. The DNA of the CDR3 is TGTGCCAGCAGCCGGGGGGCCAACAATGAGCAGTTCTTC. Translating it yields CASSRGANNEQFF.

This clonotype was seen only a few times. The chain's CDR3 is CASRRLQGGYGYTF. The CDR3 nucleotides are TGTGCCAGCAGACGGTTACAGGGGGGCTATGGCTACACCTTC. The rearrangement links TRBV7-2 to TRBJ1-2; 8 bases agree with TRBD1. This CDR3 region has 14 residues. J gave up 4 bases and V 6 bases, and 7 bases lay outside the gene matches. Germline CDR1 and CDR2: SGHTA and FQGNSA.